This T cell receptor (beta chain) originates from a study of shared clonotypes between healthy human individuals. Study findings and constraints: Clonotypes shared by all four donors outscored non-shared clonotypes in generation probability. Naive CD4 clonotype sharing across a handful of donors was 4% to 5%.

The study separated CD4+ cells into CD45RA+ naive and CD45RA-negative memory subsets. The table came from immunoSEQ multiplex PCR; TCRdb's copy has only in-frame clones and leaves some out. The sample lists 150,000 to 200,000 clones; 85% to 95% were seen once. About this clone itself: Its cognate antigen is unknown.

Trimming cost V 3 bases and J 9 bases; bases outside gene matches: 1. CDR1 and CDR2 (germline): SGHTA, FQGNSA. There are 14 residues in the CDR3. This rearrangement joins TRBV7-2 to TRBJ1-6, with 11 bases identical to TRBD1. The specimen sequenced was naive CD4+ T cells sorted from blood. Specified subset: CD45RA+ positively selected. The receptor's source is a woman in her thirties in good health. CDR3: CASSLGTGGSPLHF. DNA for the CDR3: TGTGCCAGCAGCTTGGGGACAGGGGGTTCACCCCTCCACTTT.